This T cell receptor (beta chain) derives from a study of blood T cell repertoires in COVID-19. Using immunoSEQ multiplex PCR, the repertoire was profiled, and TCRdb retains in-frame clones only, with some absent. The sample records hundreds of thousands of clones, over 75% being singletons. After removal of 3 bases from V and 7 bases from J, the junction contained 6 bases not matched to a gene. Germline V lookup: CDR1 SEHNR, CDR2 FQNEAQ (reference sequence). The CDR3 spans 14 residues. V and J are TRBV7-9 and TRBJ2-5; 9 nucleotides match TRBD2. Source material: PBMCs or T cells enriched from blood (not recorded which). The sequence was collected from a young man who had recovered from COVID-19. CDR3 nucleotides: TGTGCCAGCAGCTTCTTAGCGGGAGTAGGGACCCAGTACTTC. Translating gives CASSFLAGVGTQYF. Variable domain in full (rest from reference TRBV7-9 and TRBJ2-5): DTGVSQNPRHKITKRGQNVTFRCDPISEHNRLYWYRQTLGQGPEFLTYFQNEAQLEKSRLLSDRFSAERPKGSFSTLEIQRTEQGDSAMYLCASSFLAGVGTQYFGPGTRLLVL.